A single sample gave rise to the 9 T cell receptor beta chains below, sequenced in a study of T cell responses to AZD1222 COVID-19 vaccine. The table came from immunoSEQ multiplex PCR; TCRdb's copy has only in-frame clones and leaves some out. This sample has 99,000 or so clones; about 90% occur once, and the top ten carry 2.5% to 3%. The source material was peripheral blood, sampled on day 0 of AZD1222 vaccination. The receptors were sampled from an adult in good health.

This rearrangement joins TRBV18 to TRBJ1-1; D unresolved. From germline, CDR1 is KGHSH and CDR2 LQKENI. The CDR3 runs 13 residues. Trimming removed 1 base from V and 2 bases from J, with 5 bases in between. DNA for the CDR3: TGTGCCAGCTCACCACAGAAAAACACTGAAGCTTTCTTT. Its protein is CASSPQKNTEAFF.

The chain carries TRBV7-2 and TRBJ1-6, with D hard to call. The ends were cut back, 2 bases at V and 6 bases at J, with 8 bases in the middle. Germline CDR1 SGHTA, CDR2 FQGNSA. CDR3 length equals 14 residues. CDR3 nucleotides: TGTGCCAGCAGCTTACTATGGACTAATTCACCCCTCCACTTT. Its protein product is CASSLLWTNSPLHF.

This clone was detected only a few times. CDR3: CASGDRGIFNSPLHF. DNA for the CDR3: TGTGCCTCAGGGGACAGGGGGATATTTAATTCACCCCTCCACTTT. J is TRBJ1-6 and V is TRBV19, with 11 bases identical to TRBD1. The CDR3 runs to 15 residues. The ends lost 11 bases at V and 6 bases at J; junction bases unmatched: 9. Looked up from germline, CDR1 is LNHDA and CDR2 is SQIVND (reference sequence). The full variable domain, its missing parts supplied by reference TRBV19 and TRBJ1-6, is DGGITQSPKYLFRKEGQNVTLSCEQNLNHDAMYWYRQDPGQGLRLIYYSQIVNDFQKGDIAEGYSVSREKKESFPLTVTSAQKNPTAFYLCASGDRGIFNSPLHFGNGTRLTVT.

The rearrangement joins TRBV7-6 to TRBJ1-2; 8 nucleotides match TRBD1. This CDR3 region has 17 residues. The V and J ends lost 0 bases and 2 bases, in that order; junction bases with no gene match: 8. Germline V gene data show CDR1 as SGHVS and CDR2 as FNYEAQ. The CDR3 DNA reads TGTGCCAGCAGCTTAGCCCCCTCAACAGGGGGGAACTATGGCTACACCTTC. It yields the protein CASSLAPSTGGNYGYTF.

As concerns this clone: Compared with germline, one end of the junction differs, possibly owing to a read error. The chain recombines TRBV5-1 with TRBJ2-1, with 7 bases matching TRBD1. CDR3 length: 16 residues. From germline, CDR1 is SGHRS and CDR2 YFSETQ. CDR3 nucleotides: TGTGCCAGCACCGTAACCGACAGGGCTCGCTACAATGAGCAGTTCTTC. This sequence encodes CASTVTDRARYNEQFF.

The chain has TRBV12-5 and TRBJ2-7; D is unresolved. V lost 1 base and J 0 bases, leaving 4 bases between the germline ends. The CDR3 contains 13 residues. Germline CDR1 reads LGHNT; CDR2 reads FRNRAP. DNA of the CDR3: TGTGCTAGTGGTTTGGCACCCTCCTACGAGCAGTACTTC. Its protein is CASGLAPSYEQYF.

This clone was observed a single time. J is TRBJ1-2 and V is TRBV29-1, with D perhaps TRBD1 (6 bases). Trimming stripped 6 bases from V and 4 bases from J, with 15 bases between. This CDR3 is 13 amino acids long. Germline V gene data show CDR1 as SQVTM and CDR2 as ANQGSEA. The CDR3 spells CSVKRGGRYGYTF. CDR3 DNA sequence: TGCAGCGTGAAGAGGGGGGGGCGCTATGGCTACACCTTC.

This CDR3 reads CASSHRARFGNEQFF. In DNA, the CDR3 is TGCGCCAGCAGTCACAGGGCAAGGTTCGGGAATGAGCAGTTCTTC. The chain employs TRBV10-1 and TRBJ2-1, with D tentatively TRBD1 (6 bases). The CDR3 totals 15 residues. The ends were cut back, 5 bases at V and 7 bases at J, with 18 bases in the middle. Germline values: CDR1 WNHNN, CDR2 SYGVQD (reference sequence).

V is TRBV6-5 and J is TRBJ1-5, with TRBD1 matching 8 bases. Trimming cost V 7 bases and J 5 bases; bases outside gene matches: 4. CDR1 MNHEY and CDR2 SVGAGI come from the germline V gene. The CDR3 spans 13 residues. CDR3 bases: TGTGCCAGCACCGACAGGGGTTATCAGCCCCAGCATTTT. Translation gives CASTDRGYQPQHF.